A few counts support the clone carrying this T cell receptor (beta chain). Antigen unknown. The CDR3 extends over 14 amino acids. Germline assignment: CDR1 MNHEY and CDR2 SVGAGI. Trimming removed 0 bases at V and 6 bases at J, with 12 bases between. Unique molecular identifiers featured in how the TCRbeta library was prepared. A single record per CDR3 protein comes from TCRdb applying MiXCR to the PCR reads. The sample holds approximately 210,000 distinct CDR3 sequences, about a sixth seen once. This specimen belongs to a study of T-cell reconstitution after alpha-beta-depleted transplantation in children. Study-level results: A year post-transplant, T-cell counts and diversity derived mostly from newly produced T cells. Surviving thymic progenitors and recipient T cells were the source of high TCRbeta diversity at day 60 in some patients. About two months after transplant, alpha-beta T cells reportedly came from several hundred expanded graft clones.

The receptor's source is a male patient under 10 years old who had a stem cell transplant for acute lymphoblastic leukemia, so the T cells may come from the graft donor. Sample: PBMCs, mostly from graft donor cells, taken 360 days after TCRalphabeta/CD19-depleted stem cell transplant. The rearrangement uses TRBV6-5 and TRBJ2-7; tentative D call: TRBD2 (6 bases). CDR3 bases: TGTGCCAGCAGTTACTCGGGCGGGGAGGCCGAGCAGTACTTC. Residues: CASSYSGGEAEQYF.